The 15 T cell receptor beta chains presented below share a single source sample, sequenced in a study of T cell responses to AZD1222 COVID-19 vaccine. Sequenced by immunoSEQ multiplex PCR; TCRdb stores in-frame clones only, minus some. The sample lists over 130,000 clones; roughly nine tenths were seen once. Sequences were derived from peripheral blood, sampled 28 days after the second AZD1222 dose. Receptor source: an adult who received the AZD1222 COVID-19 vaccine.

This chain connects TRBV7-8 to TRBJ2-1; 11 bases align to TRBD2. V was pared by 5 bases and J by 8 bases, with 11 bases of the junction left unmatched. The CDR3 consists of 16 residues. Per germline, CDR1 SGHVS and CDR2 FQNEAQ. Here the CDR3 reads CASSTLAGGSWYEQFF. CDR3 in DNA: TGTGCCAGCAGCACATTAGCGGGAGGGAGTTGGTATGAGCAGTTCTTC.

V is TRBV4-1 and J is TRBJ2-3; no firm D call. Germline V gene data show CDR1 as MGHRA and CDR2 as YSYEKL. V was pared by 1 base and J by 4 bases, with 15 bases between. CDR3 length: 16 residues. DNA for the CDR3: TGCGCCAGCAGCCAAGTTCCCCAGCTTAACCCAGATACGCAGTATTTT. Protein sequence: CASSQVPQLNPDTQYF.

The chain joins TRBV11-2 to TRBJ2-7, with D tentatively TRBD1 (5 bases). The CDR3 extends over 14 amino acids. Germline CDR1 reads SGHAT; CDR2 reads FQNNGV. V was cut by 1 base and J by 5 bases, with 12 bases left in between. The DNA of the CDR3 is TGTGCCAGCAGCTTAGGGGGCCCGACGAACGAGCAGTACTTC. Its translation is CASSLGGPTNEQYF.

The table lists this clone with a count of one. The genes are TRBV4-1 and TRBJ2-7; TRBD1 aligns across 10 bases. V was pared by 6 bases and J by 2 bases, with 4 bases of the junction left unmatched. The CDR3 consists of 14 residues. The V gene's germline CDR1 is MGHRA and CDR2 YSYEKL. The CDR3 region is CASRRTGGTYEQYF. The CDR3 bases are TGCGCCAGCAGACGGACAGGGGGAACCTACGAGCAGTACTTC.

This chain connects TRBV10-3 to TRBJ1-1; perhaps TRBD1 as D (6 bases). Deletions cut 8 bases from V and 2 bases from J, with 9 bases between. CDR1 and CDR2 from the germline V gene are ENHRY and SYGVKD. The CDR3 length is 12 residues. This chain's CDR3 is CAIGTINTEAFF. The CDR3, as DNA: TGTGCCATCGGGACAATAAACACTGAAGCTTTCTTT.

This chain links TRBV6-5 with TRBJ1-5; the match to TRBD1 covers 11 bases. The germline V gene encodes CDR1 MNHEY and CDR2 SVGAGI. The CDR3 spans 14 residues. V gave up 6 bases and J gave up 4 bases; unmatched junction bases: 2. CDR3 region: CASSGTGGNQPQHF. Written as DNA, the CDR3 is TGTGCCAGCAGCGGGACAGGGGGGAATCAGCCCCAGCATTTT.

In DNA, the CDR3 is TGTGCCAGTAGCAATAGCGGAACTAGCACAGATACGCAGTATTTT. This sequence encodes CASSNSGTSTDTQYF. This sequence joins TRBV19 and TRBJ2-3; TRBD2 is a possible D gene (6 bases). This CDR3 has 15 amino acids. CDR1 and CDR2 (germline): LNHDA, SQIVND (reference sequence). The V end was cut by 6 bases, the J end by 0 bases, with 13 bases between.

This clone appeared many times. The V call is TRBV5-6, the J call TRBJ1-1, with D tentatively TRBD1 (5 bases). The CDR3 sequence is 12 residues long. V gave up 1 base and J gave up 4 bases, with 5 bases separating them. CDR1 is SGHDT and CDR2 is YYEEEE in the germline V gene. The CDR3 region is CASSLQGTEAFF. The CDR3 DNA follows: TGTGCCAGCAGCTTGCAGGGCACTGAAGCTTTCTTT.

Written as DNA, the CDR3 is TGTGCTAGTGGTTTCCCGGGACTAGAAGGGGACAATGAGCAGTTCTTC. It translates to CASGFPGLEGDNEQFF. This sequence joins TRBV12-5 and TRBJ2-1; 8 positions agree with TRBD2. The V gene's germline CDR1 is LGHNT and CDR2 FRNRAP. The CDR3 runs to 16 residues. V lost 3 bases to trimming and J lost 5 bases; unmatched junction nucleotides: 9.

This chain links TRBV29-1 with TRBJ2-1, with 8 bases fitting TRBD2. The CDR3 is 15 residues long. The trim removed 1 base at V and 0 bases at J, leaving 2 bases unmatched. The V gene's germline CDR1 is SQVTM and CDR2 ANQGSEA. The CDR3 loop reads CSVEGTSSSYNEQFF. CDR3 nucleotide sequence: TGCAGCGTTGAAGGGACTAGCAGCTCCTACAATGAGCAGTTCTTC.

The V and J genes are TRBV2 and TRBJ2-7; TRBD2 aligns across 7 bases. With V trimmed by 7 bases and J by 2 bases, 11 bases remained unmatched. Per germline, CDR1 SNHLY and CDR2 FYNNEI. This CDR3 is 15 amino acids long. The chain's CDR3 is CASTLGSGPTYEQYF. DNA of the CDR3: TGTGCCAGCACCTTGGGTAGCGGGCCTACCTACGAGCAGTACTTC.

This chain joins TRBV3-1 (or the pseudogene TRBV3-2) and TRBJ2-3, with 9 bases that match TRBD2. The CDR3 contains 20 residues. V was clipped by 1 base and J by 1 base; unmatched bases: 15. Germline lookup yields CDR1 LGHDT and CDR2 YNNKEL (reference sequence). CDR3 coding DNA: TGTGCCAGCAGCCAAGGGTCGGCGGGAGGGCAAAAATGGGGCACAGATACGCAGTATTTT. Translated, it gives CASSQGSAGGQKWGTDTQYF.

The CDR3 nucleotides are TGTGCCAGTAGTAAGCAGGGTAGCAACGAGCAGTACTTC. Its protein is CASSKQGSNEQYF. V usage is TRBV19 and J usage is TRBJ2-7; possibly TRBD1 for D (5 bases). The germline V gene has CDR1 LNHDA and CDR2 SQIVND (reference sequence). The CDR3 sequence is 13 residues long. Trimming left V 4 bases short and J 5 bases short, with 12 bases between.

This clone has only one observation. The chain carries TRBV9 and TRBJ2-1, with TRBD2 matching over 7 bases. The trim removed 3 bases at V and 5 bases at J, leaving 8 bases unmatched. This CDR3 is built from 15 residues. Germline loops: CDR1 SGDLS, CDR2 YYNGEE. CDR3 nucleotide sequence: TGTGCCAGCAGCGGAAGTCCTAGCGGCCACAATGAGCAGTTCTTC. Translating it yields CASSGSPSGHNEQFF.

The chain uses TRBV18 and TRBJ2-3; D may be TRBD2 (6 bases). V was trimmed by 0 bases and J by 2 bases, leaving 9 bases between them. This CDR3 contains 15 residues. Germline CDR1 is KGHSH and CDR2 is LQKENI. In DNA form, the CDR3 reads TGTGCCAGCTCACCACCGGAGGGTCTCACAGATACGCAGTATTTT. Translating gives CASSPPEGLTDTQYF.